This T cell receptor beta chain derives from a study of blood T cell repertoires in COVID-19. Data came from immunoSEQ multiplex PCR; TCRdb stores just in-frame clones and leaves some out. The sample yields roughly 90,000 clones, 80% seen once. CDR3 size: 14 residues. Germline V gives CDR1 MDHEN, CDR2 SYDVKM. V dropped 7 bases and J dropped 4 bases, with 16 bases sitting between them. The J gene is TRBJ1-2, the V gene TRBV28; D remains ambiguous. The source material was peripheral blood. The TCR sequence derives from a woman aged 70-85 years with acute or convalescent COVID-19. The CDR3 reads CASISGQAGYGYTF. CDR3 nucleotides: TGTGCCAGCATTTCGGGTCAGGCGGGCTATGGCTACACCTTC.